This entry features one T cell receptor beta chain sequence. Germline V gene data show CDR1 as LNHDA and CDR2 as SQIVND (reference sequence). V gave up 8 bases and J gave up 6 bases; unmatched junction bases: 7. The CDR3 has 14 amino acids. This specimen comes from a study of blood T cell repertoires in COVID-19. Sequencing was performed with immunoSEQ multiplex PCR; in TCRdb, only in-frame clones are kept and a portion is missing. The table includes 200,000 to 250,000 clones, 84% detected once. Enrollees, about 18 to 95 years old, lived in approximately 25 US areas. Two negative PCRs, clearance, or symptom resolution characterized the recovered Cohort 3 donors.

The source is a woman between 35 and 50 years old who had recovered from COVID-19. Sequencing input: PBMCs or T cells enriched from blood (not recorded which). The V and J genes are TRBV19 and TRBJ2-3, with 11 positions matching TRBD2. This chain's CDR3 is CASSRLAGFDTQYF. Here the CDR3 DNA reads TGTGCCAGTTCCAGACTAGCGGGATTCGATACGCAGTATTTT.